The clone carrying this T cell receptor (beta chain) turned up a few times. Its antigen is undetermined. This sample also contains other DNA sequences that code for the same CDR3. The source of the sample is a study of radiotherapy plus CTLA-4 blockade in lung cancer. Study findings and constraints: Expansion of tumor-derived TCR clones was observed in blood after radiotherapy plus ipilimumab. According to reports, early shifts in blood T cell clones, alongside interferon-beta, forecast response most accurately.

In germline, CDR1 is MNHNS, CDR2 SASEGT. V was clipped by 5 bases and J by 3 bases, with 5 bases between them. The CDR3 runs to 11 residues. Here immunoSEQ multiplex PCR was the method, and the copy in TCRdb shows in-frame clones only, minus some. The sample includes more than 95,000 clones, roughly 74% of them seen just once. Specimen: peripheral blood, collected from a patient treated with radiotherapy plus ipilimumab. The source is a human donor with non-small cell lung cancer who had a partial response to radiotherapy plus ipilimumab. Some clones in this sample may be carry-over from other donors' samples. The rearrangement uses TRBV6-1 and TRBJ2-7, with D unclear. CDR3 sequence (DNA): TGTGCCAGCAGTCCCCGCTACGAGCAGTACTTC. As protein: CASSPRYEQYF.